A selection of T cell receptor beta chains follows, all from one sample in a study of T-cell memory formation after mild COVID-19. TCRdb fed the 5' RACE reads into MiXCR, producing one record per CDR3 protein. The data contain tens of thousands of distinct CDR3 sequences, more than 12% of them seen just once; the ten biggest clones take up 39%. The sample was PBMCs or a T cell subset sorted from them (not recorded which). The source is a man between 18 and 35 years old who had mild COVID-19 (a few samples of this study predate the infection). Cell type and time point are not known. Each CDR3 is given with its conserved first and last residue. The order of the fields is D gene, V gene, clone size, J gene, CDR3 DNA, CDR3 protein. The D gene is left open where the match is weak. Size is stated for part of the rows, as once, few or many counts, or as a class when the clone is expanded.

d_call: -
v_call: TRBV27
clone_size: -
j_call: TRBJ2-7
cdr3_nt: TGTGCCAGCAGGCTCACCACAGGGCACGAGCAGTACTTC
cdr3_aa: CASRLTTGHEQYF

d_call: TRBD2
v_call: TRBV11-3
clone_size: -
j_call: TRBJ2-1
cdr3_nt: TGTGCCAGCAGCCCTCGAGCGGGGGGCTCCTACAATGAGCAGTTCTTC
cdr3_aa: CASSPRAGGSYNEQFF

d_call: -
v_call: TRBV6-5
clone_size: -
j_call: TRBJ1-2
cdr3_nt: TGTGCCAGCAGTCCGCAAGACTACTTTCCCAACTATGGCTACACCTTC
cdr3_aa: CASSPQDYFPNYGYTF

d_call: TRBD2
v_call: TRBV5-1
clone_size: few
j_call: TRBJ2-3
cdr3_nt: TGCGCCAGCAGCCTTCCCCCTAGCGGGGGGGCCCCAGATACGCAGTATTTT
cdr3_aa: CASSLPPSGGAPDTQYF

d_call: -
v_call: TRBV12-3/TRBV12-4
clone_size: few
j_call: TRBJ1-5
cdr3_nt: TGTGCCAGCAGTTTTTCTTACGGCAATCAGCCCCAGCATTTT
cdr3_aa: CASSFSYGNQPQHF

d_call: -
v_call: TRBV6-5
clone_size: many
j_call: TRBJ2-5
cdr3_nt: TGTGCCAGCACCGAGGGAGAGACCCAGTACTTC
cdr3_aa: CASTEGETQYF

d_call: TRBD2
v_call: TRBV7-9
clone_size: few
j_call: TRBJ2-1
cdr3_nt: TGTGCCAGCAGCTCCGACGGGGCTAGCGGGGGGTTCGCATACAATGAGCAGTTCTTC
cdr3_aa: CASSSDGASGGFAYNEQFF

d_call: -
v_call: TRBV20-1
clone_size: -
j_call: TRBJ2-2
cdr3_nt: TGCAGTGCTGCTACGGGCCGCGCCAAGCTCACCGGGGAGCTGTTTTTT
cdr3_aa: CSAATGRAKLTGELFF

d_call: -
v_call: TRBV9
clone_size: -
j_call: TRBJ1-5
cdr3_nt: TGTGCCAGCCAGACAGGTGTGGGCAATCAGCCCCAGCATTTT
cdr3_aa: CASQTGVGNQPQHF

d_call: -
v_call: TRBV7-9
clone_size: many
j_call: TRBJ1-4
cdr3_nt: TGTGCCAGCAGTCCGAGGGTTGGTAGGGAAAAACTGTTTTTT
cdr3_aa: CASSPRVGREKLFF

d_call: -
v_call: TRBV7-9
clone_size: -
j_call: TRBJ1-5
cdr3_nt: TGTGCCAGCAGCTTCGGTGGGTGGGACAATCAGCCCCAGCATTTT
cdr3_aa: CASSFGGWDNQPQHF

d_call: -
v_call: TRBV28
clone_size: few
j_call: TRBJ1-1
cdr3_nt: TGTGCCGCAAACGGGGGACGGTTGGCGGGTACTGAAGCTTTCTTT
cdr3_aa: CAANGGRLAGTEAFF

d_call: -
v_call: TRBV21-1
clone_size: -
j_call: TRBJ2-7
cdr3_nt: TGTCCCTGGGGGGCGGGACTAGTGCCCTCCTACGAGCAGTACTTC
cdr3_aa: CPWGAGLVPSYEQYF

d_call: TRBD2
v_call: TRBV20-1
clone_size: -
j_call: TRBJ2-3
cdr3_nt: TGCAGTGCTAGTATTATACCACCGACTAGCGGGGGGGGAGAACTGATAGATACGCAGTATTTT
cdr3_aa: CSASIIPPTSGGGELIDTQYF

d_call: TRBD1
v_call: TRBV12-3/TRBV12-4
clone_size: -
j_call: TRBJ1-2
cdr3_nt: TGTGCCAGCAGTTCGACAGGGGACGGCAACTATGGCTACACCTTC
cdr3_aa: CASSSTGDGNYGYTF

d_call: -
v_call: TRBV4-1
clone_size: -
j_call: TRBJ1-2
cdr3_nt: TGCGCCAGCAGCCAAGAGACAGCGGTAACTAACTATGGCTACACCTTC
cdr3_aa: CASSQETAVTNYGYTF

d_call: -
v_call: TRBV5-4
clone_size: -
j_call: TRBJ2-7
cdr3_nt: TGTGCCAGCAGCACACCGGGCGGGGAGTACTTC
cdr3_aa: CASSTPGGEYF

d_call: -
v_call: TRBV20-1
clone_size: -
j_call: TRBJ2-1
cdr3_nt: TGCAGTGCCGCACTAGTTGTGAATGAGCAGTTCTTC
cdr3_aa: CSAALVVNEQFF

d_call: -
v_call: TRBV7-9
clone_size: few
j_call: TRBJ2-1
cdr3_nt: TGTGCCAGCAGCTTCGGACAGAATGAGCAGTTCTTC
cdr3_aa: CASSFGQNEQFF

d_call: -
v_call: TRBV9
clone_size: few
j_call: TRBJ2-2
cdr3_nt: TGTGCCAGCAGCGGACCGGTTGGTACCGGGGAGCTGTTTTTT
cdr3_aa: CASSGPVGTGELFF

d_call: TRBD2
v_call: TRBV7-3
clone_size: few
j_call: TRBJ2-1
cdr3_nt: TGTGCCAGCCGCCCCGGGACTAGCGGGGCTCTACCCGGCCCCTACAATGAGCAGTTCTTC
cdr3_aa: CASRPGTSGALPGPYNEQFF

d_call: -
v_call: TRBV25-1
clone_size: -
j_call: TRBJ1-2
cdr3_nt: TGTGCCAGCAGCGGCCGCAGGGGCTACACCTTC
cdr3_aa: CASSGRRGYTF

d_call: -
v_call: TRBV9
clone_size: -
j_call: TRBJ2-3
cdr3_nt: TGTGCCAGCAGCTTTGCCGGGACAAGCACAGATACGCAGTATTTT
cdr3_aa: CASSFAGTSTDTQYF

d_call: -
v_call: TRBV21-1
clone_size: few
j_call: TRBJ1-5
cdr3_nt: TGTGCCAGCAGCAAAGTAAAAAGGGATCAGCCCCAGCATTTT
cdr3_aa: CASSKVKRDQPQHF

d_call: -
v_call: TRBV7-9
clone_size: few
j_call: TRBJ1-2
cdr3_nt: TGTGCCAGCAGCTTATCCAGATGGGGCTATGGCTACACCTTC
cdr3_aa: CASSLSRWGYGYTF

d_call: TRBD1
v_call: TRBV23-1
clone_size: few
j_call: TRBJ1-2
cdr3_nt: TGCGCCAGCAGTCCCAAATACAACAGGGGGCGGTACTATGGCTACACCTTC
cdr3_aa: CASSPKYNRGRYYGYTF

d_call: -
v_call: TRBV7-2
clone_size: -
j_call: TRBJ2-3
cdr3_nt: TGTGCCAGCAGCTTCTCTCCCGGAGGCACAGATACGCAGTATTTT
cdr3_aa: CASSFSPGGTDTQYF

d_call: TRBD2
v_call: TRBV7-2
clone_size: many
j_call: TRBJ2-4
cdr3_nt: TGTGCCAGCAGCGTCGGACTAGCGGGGGGAAACATTCAGTACTTC
cdr3_aa: CASSVGLAGGNIQYF

d_call: -
v_call: TRBV7-9
clone_size: -
j_call: TRBJ2-1
cdr3_nt: TGTGCCAGCAGTCAACGGAGCAATGAGCAGTTCTTC
cdr3_aa: CASSQRSNEQFF

d_call: -
v_call: TRBV9
clone_size: medium-sized
j_call: TRBJ2-1
cdr3_nt: TGTGCCAGCAGCGGGATGACTTCCGAGCAGTTCTTC
cdr3_aa: CASSGMTSEQFF

d_call: -
v_call: TRBV14
clone_size: -
j_call: TRBJ1-1
cdr3_nt: TGTGCCAGCAAAGACACGCTGAACACTGAAGCTTTCTTT
cdr3_aa: CASKDTLNTEAFF

d_call: -
v_call: TRBV20-1
clone_size: few
j_call: TRBJ1-2
cdr3_nt: TGCAGTGCGAGAACCAGTGGGAACTATGGCTACACCTTC
cdr3_aa: CSARTSGNYGYTF

d_call: -
v_call: TRBV21-1
clone_size: -
j_call: TRBJ2-3
cdr3_nt: TGCCCGGCCGCAGATACGCAGTATTTT
cdr3_aa: CPAADTQYF

d_call: -
v_call: TRBV29-1
clone_size: few
j_call: TRBJ1-3
cdr3_nt: TGCAGCGTTGGCATACCCGGAAACACCATATATTTT
cdr3_aa: CSVGIPGNTIYF

d_call: -
v_call: TRBV9
clone_size: many
j_call: TRBJ1-1
cdr3_nt: TGTGCCAGCAGCCCAGGCGCTGGGCTGAACACTGAAGCTTTCTTT
cdr3_aa: CASSPGAGLNTEAFF

d_call: TRBD1
v_call: TRBV7-9
clone_size: few
j_call: TRBJ1-2
cdr3_nt: TGTGCCAGCAGCTTGGGACAGTTATATGGCTACACCTTC
cdr3_aa: CASSLGQLYGYTF

d_call: TRBD2
v_call: TRBV6-2/TRBV6-3
clone_size: few
j_call: TRBJ2-5
cdr3_nt: TGTGCCAGCAGGCTCCGACTAGCGCCTCAAGAGACCCAGTACTTC
cdr3_aa: CASRLRLAPQETQYF

d_call: -
v_call: TRBV6-5
clone_size: -
j_call: TRBJ2-7
cdr3_nt: TGTGCCAGCGCTTATACCCCCGGGACGGGGACCTACGAGCAGTACTTC
cdr3_aa: CASAYTPGTGTYEQYF

d_call: -
v_call: TRBV4-3
clone_size: -
j_call: TRBJ2-3
cdr3_nt: TGCGCCAGCAGCCAAGGGTCCATGGCCTTGGATACGCAGTATTTT
cdr3_aa: CASSQGSMALDTQYF

d_call: -
v_call: TRBV13
clone_size: few
j_call: TRBJ2-7
cdr3_nt: TGTGCCAGCCGCCCTGGGGGAGCCTACGAGCAGTACTTC
cdr3_aa: CASRPGGAYEQYF

d_call: -
v_call: TRBV10-3
clone_size: -
j_call: TRBJ2-2
cdr3_nt: TGTGCCATCAGTGAGTCTAGCGCGACCGGGGAGCTGTTTTTT
cdr3_aa: CAISESSATGELFF

d_call: -
v_call: TRBV7-9
clone_size: few
j_call: TRBJ1-5
cdr3_nt: TGTGCCAGCAGCGAATATAGCAATCAGCCCCAGCATTTT
cdr3_aa: CASSEYSNQPQHF